These 13 T cell receptor beta chains were all obtained from the same sample, sequenced in a study of blood T cell repertoires in COVID-19. Repertoires were generated with immunoSEQ multiplex PCR, while TCRdb's copy carries only in-frame clones and drops some. The sample gives 1,500 to 2,000 clones, about 88% of which show up once; about a sixth is in the top ten. Specimen: peripheral blood. These receptors were taken from a man between 65 and 85 years old with active COVID-19.

The CDR3 region has the DNA TGCGCCAGCAGCTTGGATCCATCGGGTCGGAACACTGAAGCTTTCTTT. Its protein product is CASSLDPSGRNTEAFF. This chain uses TRBV5-1 with TRBJ1-1; unclear D gene. The V end was cut by 0 bases, the J end by 1 base, with 13 bases between. The CDR3 extends over 16 amino acids. Germline V gives CDR1 SGHRS, CDR2 YFSETQ. Full variable domain (rest looked up from reference TRBV5-1 and TRBJ1-1): KAGVTQTPRYLIKTRGQQVTLSCSPISGHRSVSWYQQTPGQGLQFLFEYFSETQRNKGNFPGRFSGRQFSNSRSEMNVSTLELGDSALYLCASSLDPSGRNTEAFFGQGTRLTVV.

V gene TRBV18 combines with J gene TRBJ2-3; D perhaps matches TRBD2 (6 bases). V lost 3 bases, J lost 1 base, and 8 bases lay in between. CDR1 and CDR2 from the germline V gene are KGHSH and LQKENI. The CDR3 extends over 14 amino acids. The CDR3 nucleotides read TGTGCCAGCTCACCTAGACTAGGCACAGATACGCAGTATTTT. Its protein product is CASSPRLGTDTQYF.

The chain couples TRBV5-4 to TRBJ2-3; possibly TRBD2 for D (5 bases). CDR3 length: 16 amino acids. Germline lookup yields CDR1 SGHNT and CDR2 YYREEE (reference sequence). Trimming shortened V by 3 bases and J by 0 bases, and 14 bases separated the two germline ends. The CDR3: CASSSSRLRSTDTQYF. The DNA of the CDR3 is TGTGCCAGCAGCTCGTCCAGACTAAGAAGCACAGATACGCAGTATTTT.

The rearrangement uses TRBV15 and TRBJ2-1, with D possibly TRBD2 on 6 matching bases. From germline, CDR1 is LNHNV and CDR2 YYDKDF (reference sequence). Trimming shortened V by 7 bases and J by 0 bases, and 16 bases separated the two germline ends. The length of the CDR3 is 16 residues. In DNA form, the CDR3 reads TGTGCCACCACTCCGTCAGGAGGGAGCTCCTACAATGAGCAGTTCTTC. This gives the protein CATTPSGGSSYNEQFF.

The chain uses TRBV19 and TRBJ2-3; possible D gene TRBD1, 6 bases. V was cut by 3 bases and J by 2 bases, with 15 bases left in between. The CDR3 covers 16 residues. Per the germline V gene, CDR1 is LNHDA and CDR2 is SQIVND (reference sequence). DNA of the CDR3: TGTGCCAGTAGTATGTTGTTGGGGGCGCCCACAGATACGCAGTATTTT. It encodes CASSMLLGAPTDTQYF.

This chain links TRBV19 with TRBJ2-3; 9 bases map to TRBD2. Per the germline V gene, CDR1 is LNHDA and CDR2 is SQIVND (reference sequence). The CDR3 runs to 15 residues. V lost 10 bases to trimming and J lost 1 base; unmatched junction nucleotides: 9. The CDR3 sequence is CATDSGRSRTDTQYF. For the CDR3, the DNA is TGTGCCACCGACAGCGGGAGGTCCCGCACAGATACGCAGTATTTT.

The chain links TRBV19 to TRBJ1-1; D is perhaps TRBD1 (5 bases). The CDR3 is 13 residues long. V lost 5 bases to trimming and J lost 1 base, with 8 bases between them. The germline CDR1 and CDR2 sequences are LNHDA and SQIVND (reference sequence). CDR3 loop: CASSWGRNTEAFF. CDR3 in DNA: TGTGCCAGTAGTTGGGGCCGGAACACTGAAGCTTTCTTT. The full variable domain, with the rest looked up from reference TRBV19 and TRBJ1-1, is DGGITQSPKYLFRKEGQNVTLSCEQNLNHDAMYWYRQDPGQGLRLIYYSQIVNDFQKGDIAEGYSVSREKKESFPLTVTSAQKNPTAFYLCASSWGRNTEAFFGQGTRLTVV.

V gene TRBV27 combines with J gene TRBJ2-7; 7 bases align to TRBD2. The CDR3 runs 13 residues. V gave up 8 bases and J gave up 4 bases; unmatched junction bases: 8. CDR1 MNHEY and CDR2 SMNVEV come from the germline V gene (reference sequence). The CDR3 reads CASGERDFYEQYF. CDR3 DNA sequence: TGTGCCAGCGGAGAGCGGGACTTTTACGAGCAGTACTTC.

The rearrangement joins TRBV5-1 to TRBJ1-1; D is possibly TRBD1 (5 bases). V lost 4 bases to trimming and J lost 0 bases, with 10 bases between them. Germline-derived CDR1 and CDR2 are SGHRS and YFSETQ. The CDR3 has 14 amino acids. The CDR3 protein is CASSPDRMNTEAFF. The CDR3 DNA reads as TGCGCCAGCAGCCCAGACAGAATGAACACTGAAGCTTTCTTT. Full variable domain (outside the CDR3, taken from reference TRBV5-1 and TRBJ1-1): KAGVTQTPRYLIKTRGQQVTLSCSPISGHRSVSWYQQTPGQGLQFLFEYFSETQRNKGNFPGRFSGRQFSNSRSEMNVSTLELGDSALYLCASSPDRMNTEAFFGQGTRLTVV.

The rearrangement uses TRBV29-1 and TRBJ1-4; perhaps TRBD1 as D (5 bases). Looked up from germline, CDR1 is SQVTM and CDR2 is ANQGSEA. V lost 7 bases and J 5 bases, leaving 14 bases between the germline ends. The CDR3 spans 13 residues. This CDR3 is CSATGLTNEKLFF. The DNA for the CDR3 is TGCAGCGCCACGGGACTCACGAATGAAAAACTGTTTTTT. Full variable domain (rest looked up from reference TRBV29-1 and TRBJ1-4): SAVISQKPSRDICQRGTSLTIQCQVDSQVTMMFWYRQQPGQSLTLIATANQGSEATYESGFVIDKFPISRPNLTFSTLTVSNMSPEDSSIYLCSATGLTNEKLFFGSGTQLSVL.

The rearrangement links TRBV18 to TRBJ1-1, with unresolved D. Germline V CDR1 and CDR2: KGHSH, LQKENI. The ends were cut back, 0 bases at V and 2 bases at J, with 13 bases in the middle. The CDR3 consists of 16 residues. CDR3 residues: CASSPPTGAGNTEAFF. The CDR3, as DNA: TGTGCCAGCTCACCACCGACGGGCGCGGGTAACACTGAAGCTTTCTTT. The whole variable domain, remainder taken from reference TRBV18 and TRBJ1-1, is NAGVMQNPRHLVRRRGQEARLRCSPMKGHSHVYWYRQLPEEGLKFMVYLQKENIIDESGMPKERFSAEFPKEGPSILRIQQVVRGDSAAYFCASSPPTGAGNTEAFFGQGTRLTVV.

The chain uses TRBV5-1 and TRBJ2-7; 10 bases match TRBD2. The CDR3 loop spans 18 amino acids. CDR1 SGHRS and CDR2 YFSETQ come from the germline V gene. V was clipped by 0 bases and J by 7 bases; unmatched bases: 16. The CDR3 here is CASSLGISGRPSRGEQYF. The CDR3 nucleotides read TGCGCCAGCAGCTTGGGTATTAGCGGGAGGCCGTCCCGAGGGGAGCAGTACTTC.

The CDR3 bases are TGTGCCAGCAGTTTATCTGACTCGCTAGAGACCCAGTACTTC. Translation: CASSLSDSLETQYF. The J gene is TRBJ2-5, the V gene TRBV27; unclear D gene. The CDR3 is 14 residues long. Germline CDR1 reads MNHEY; CDR2 reads SMNVEV (reference sequence). The V end lost 0 bases, the J end lost 4 bases, and 9 bases lay between the germline ends.